These T cell receptor beta chains were read from a single sample in a study of T cell responses to AZD1222 COVID-19 vaccine. Produced via immunoSEQ multiplex PCR; TCRdb's table is partial and in-frame only. The table lists 70,000 or so clones, over 65% of them singletons. The material sequenced was peripheral blood, taken 28 days after the second AZD1222 dose. These receptors originate from an adult who received the AZD1222 COVID-19 vaccine. Both conserved end residues are part of each CDR3. The D gene is left open where the match is weak. Size is omitted from some rows. Given values are once, few, many or a class for expanded clones.

D gene: NA
V gene: TRBV30
clone size: NA
J gene: TRBJ2-5
CDR3 protein: CAWGIKQETQYF
CDR3 DNA: TGTGCCTGGGGGATAAAACAAGAGACCCAGTACTTC

D gene: NA
V gene: TRBV9
clone size: NA
J gene: TRBJ2-3
CDR3 protein: CASSVTSSADTQYF
CDR3 DNA: TGTGCCAGCAGCGTCACTAGCTCTGCGGATACGCAGTATTTT

D gene: TRBD1
V gene: TRBV30
clone size: NA
J gene: TRBJ1-2
CDR3 protein: CACSPTGNYGYTF
CDR3 DNA: TGTGCCTGTTCGCCGACAGGGAACTATGGCTACACCTTC

D gene: TRBD1
V gene: TRBV5-1
clone size: NA
J gene: TRBJ2-3
CDR3 protein: CASSVRQGPPDTQYF
CDR3 DNA: TGCGCCAGCAGCGTTCGACAGGGCCCGCCGGATACGCAGTATTTT

D gene: NA
V gene: TRBV28
clone size: NA
J gene: TRBJ2-7
CDR3 protein: CASSFNTYEQYF
CDR3 DNA: TGTGCCAGCAGTTTCAATACCTACGAGCAGTACTTC

D gene: NA
V gene: TRBV2
clone size: once
J gene: TRBJ1-1
CDR3 protein: CASREDLLNTEAFF
CDR3 DNA: TGTGCCAGCAGAGAGGACTTACTGAACACTGAAGCTTTCTTT

D gene: NA
V gene: TRBV27
clone size: once
J gene: TRBJ1-5
CDR3 protein: CASSLFVWEPQHF
CDR3 DNA: TGTGCCAGCAGTTTATTCGTCTGGGAACCCCAGCATTTT

D gene: TRBD2
V gene: TRBV10-1
clone size: NA
J gene: TRBJ2-7
CDR3 protein: CASSDGASGTYEQYF
CDR3 DNA: TGCGCCAGCAGTGACGGAGCTAGCGGAACCTACGAGCAGTACTTC

D gene: NA
V gene: TRBV6-5
clone size: few
J gene: TRBJ1-2
CDR3 protein: CASSFLGTPGGYTF
CDR3 DNA: TGTGCCAGCAGTTTTCTCGGGACACCGGGTGGCTACACCTTC

D gene: TRBD2
V gene: TRBV7-2
clone size: once
J gene: TRBJ2-1
CDR3 protein: CATARESYNEQFF
CDR3 DNA: TGTGCCACTGCGCGGGAGTCCTACAATGAGCAGTTCTTC

D gene: NA
V gene: TRBV19
clone size: NA
J gene: TRBJ1-5
CDR3 protein: CASSYSRVSNQPQHF
CDR3 DNA: TGTGCCAGTAGTTACAGCAGGGTTAGCAATCAGCCCCAGCATTTT

D gene: NA
V gene: TRBV30
clone size: NA
J gene: TRBJ2-5
CDR3 protein: CAWNRPSKTQYF
CDR3 DNA: TGTGCCTGGAACCGACCCTCGAAGACCCAGTACTTC

D gene: TRBD1
V gene: TRBV18
clone size: NA
J gene: TRBJ1-2
CDR3 protein: CASPNNRDRYYYGYTF
CDR3 DNA: TGTGCCAGCCCAAACAACCGGGACAGATACTACTATGGCTACACCTTC

D gene: NA
V gene: TRBV5-1
clone size: few
J gene: TRBJ1-4
CDR3 protein: CASSFAGRKLFF
CDR3 DNA: TGCGCCAGCAGCTTTGCAGGGAGAAAACTGTTTTTT

D gene: NA
V gene: TRBV4-1
clone size: NA
J gene: TRBJ1-2
CDR3 protein: CASSQVSRADYGYTF
CDR3 DNA: TGCGCCAGCAGCCAAGTATCCAGGGCTGACTATGGCTACACCTTC

D gene: NA
V gene: TRBV4-2
clone size: NA
J gene: TRBJ1-2
CDR3 protein: CASSQDSVNYGYTF
CDR3 DNA: TGTGCCAGCAGCCAAGATTCTGTTAACTATGGCTACACCTTC

D gene: NA
V gene: TRBV13
clone size: NA
J gene: TRBJ1-1
CDR3 protein: CALMSSRNTEAFF
CDR3 DNA: TGTGCCCTCATGAGCAGCCGGAACACTGAAGCTTTCTTT

D gene: NA
V gene: TRBV7-2
clone size: once
J gene: TRBJ1-3
CDR3 protein: CASSLVASVSGNTIYF
CDR3 DNA: TGTGCCAGCAGCTTAGTGGCCAGTGTCTCTGGAAACACCATATATTTT

D gene: NA
V gene: TRBV5-1
clone size: once
J gene: TRBJ2-7
CDR3 protein: CASSNLQGDEQYF
CDR3 DNA: TGCGCCAGCAGCAACTTACAGGGAGACGAGCAGTACTTC

D gene: NA
V gene: TRBV12-2
clone size: once
J gene: TRBJ1-5
CDR3 protein: CASRFCRQGKQPQHF
CDR3 DNA: TGTGCAAGTCGCTTCTGCCGACAGGGCAAGCAGCCCCAGCATTTT

D gene: NA
V gene: TRBV7-3
clone size: NA
J gene: TRBJ1-1
CDR3 protein: CASSLSQGSNTEAFF
CDR3 DNA: TGTGCCAGCAGCTTATCCCAGGGATCGAACACTGAAGCTTTCTTT

D gene: NA
V gene: TRBV5-1
clone size: NA
J gene: TRBJ1-1
CDR3 protein: CASSLIGGVEAFF
CDR3 DNA: TGCGCCAGCAGCTTAATTGGGGGCGTCGAAGCTTTCTTT

D gene: TRBD2
V gene: TRBV2
clone size: NA
J gene: TRBJ2-5
CDR3 protein: CASRVFGRVETQYF
CDR3 DNA: TGTGCCAGCAGAGTCTTCGGGAGGGTAGAGACCCAGTACTTC

D gene: TRBD1
V gene: TRBV2
clone size: NA
J gene: TRBJ1-4
CDR3 protein: CASSVQGAREKLFF
CDR3 DNA: TGTGCCAGCAGTGTACAGGGGGCAAGGGAAAAACTGTTTTTT

D gene: NA
V gene: TRBV19
clone size: NA
J gene: TRBJ2-5
CDR3 protein: CASSSRRRGGKETQYF
CDR3 DNA: TGTGCCAGTAGTTCTAGGAGGAGGGGCGGAAAAGAGACCCAGTACTTC

D gene: NA
V gene: TRBV2
clone size: NA
J gene: TRBJ1-5
CDR3 protein: CATRGQPNQPQHF
CDR3 DNA: TGTGCCACCAGAGGGCAGCCTAATCAGCCCCAGCATTTT

D gene: NA
V gene: TRBV3-1/TRBV3-2
clone size: NA
J gene: TRBJ2-3
CDR3 protein: CASSQEIVVTDTQYF
CDR3 DNA: TGTGCCAGCAGCCAAGAGATAGTAGTCACAGATACGCAGTATTTT

D gene: NA
V gene: TRBV5-1
clone size: NA
J gene: TRBJ2-7
CDR3 protein: CASRMGGGYEQYF
CDR3 DNA: TGCGCCAGCAGGATGGGAGGCGGCTACGAGCAGTACTTC

D gene: NA
V gene: TRBV5-1
clone size: NA
J gene: TRBJ1-2
CDR3 protein: CASSSGTHYGYTF
CDR3 DNA: TGCGCCAGCAGTTCCGGGACTCACTATGGCTACACCTTC

D gene: TRBD1
V gene: TRBV5-1
clone size: NA
J gene: TRBJ1-5
CDR3 protein: CASSPGQENQPQHF
CDR3 DNA: TGCGCCAGCAGCCCAGGACAGGAGAATCAGCCCCAGCATTTT

D gene: NA
V gene: TRBV11-2
clone size: NA
J gene: TRBJ1-6
CDR3 protein: CASSLVARGNSPLHF
CDR3 DNA: TGTGCCAGCAGCTTAGTCGCCAGGGGTAATTCACCCCTCCACTTT

D gene: TRBD2
V gene: TRBV7-8
clone size: NA
J gene: TRBJ2-7
CDR3 protein: CASSITSGGTNSYEQYF
CDR3 DNA: TGTGCCAGCAGCATTACTAGCGGGGGGACTAACTCCTACGAGCAGTACTTC

D gene: NA
V gene: TRBV4-2
clone size: NA
J gene: TRBJ1-5
CDR3 protein: CASSQDLTSNQPQHF
CDR3 DNA: TGTGCCAGCAGCCAAGATCTGACTAGCAATCAGCCCCAGCATTTT

D gene: NA
V gene: TRBV14
clone size: NA
J gene: TRBJ1-2
CDR3 protein: CASSQDLNYGYTF
CDR3 DNA: TGTGCCAGCAGCCAAGATCTGAACTATGGCTACACCTTC

D gene: NA
V gene: TRBV7-2
clone size: NA
J gene: TRBJ2-3
CDR3 protein: CASSLEGLVGDTQYF
CDR3 DNA: TGTGCCAGCAGCTTAGAGGGTCTAGTTGGAGATACGCAGTATTTT

D gene: NA
V gene: TRBV10-3
clone size: NA
J gene: TRBJ2-5
CDR3 protein: CASSPRADQETQYF
CDR3 DNA: TGTGCCAGCTCCCCAAGGGCAGACCAAGAGACCCAGTACTTC

D gene: TRBD1
V gene: TRBV15
clone size: few
J gene: TRBJ2-7
CDR3 protein: CATSSPYRGYEQYF
CDR3 DNA: TGTGCCACCAGCTCTCCCTACAGGGGATACGAGCAGTACTTC

D gene: TRBD1
V gene: TRBV10-3
clone size: NA
J gene: TRBJ1-2
CDR3 protein: CAISRQGRLNYGYTF
CDR3 DNA: TGTGCCATCAGTCGACAGGGTAGACTTAACTATGGCTACACCTTC

D gene: NA
V gene: TRBV11-2
clone size: NA
J gene: TRBJ1-1
CDR3 protein: CASSLILRPEAFF
CDR3 DNA: TGTGCCAGCAGCTTAATATTGCGGCCCGAAGCTTTCTTT

D gene: TRBD2
V gene: TRBV10-2
clone size: NA
J gene: TRBJ2-3
CDR3 protein: CASSESLGTSGRDTQYF
CDR3 DNA: TGCGCCAGCAGTGAGTCGTTGGGGACTAGCGGGAGAGATACGCAGTATTTT

D gene: TRBD1
V gene: TRBV29-1
clone size: few
J gene: TRBJ1-4
CDR3 protein: CSVATGGEKLFF
CDR3 DNA: TGCAGCGTCGCTACAGGGGGCGAAAAACTGTTTTTT

D gene: NA
V gene: TRBV5-5
clone size: few
J gene: TRBJ2-1
CDR3 protein: CASSLTPLPDLNEQFF
CDR3 DNA: TGTGCCAGCAGCTTAACACCTTTACCCGATCTGAATGAGCAGTTCTTC

D gene: NA
V gene: TRBV7-2
clone size: once
J gene: TRBJ2-5
CDR3 protein: CASRLGQQETQYF
CDR3 DNA: TGTGCCAGCAGACTAGGACAGCAAGAGACCCAGTACTTC

D gene: TRBD1
V gene: TRBV12-3/TRBV12-4
clone size: NA
J gene: TRBJ1-2
CDR3 protein: CASSFQGARGYTF
CDR3 DNA: TGTGCCAGCAGTTTCCAGGGGGCGCGGGGCTACACCTTC

D gene: NA
V gene: TRBV5-1
clone size: NA
J gene: TRBJ1-1
CDR3 protein: CASSFTGGTEAFF
CDR3 DNA: TGCGCCAGCAGCTTCACGGGCGGCACTGAAGCTTTCTTT

D gene: NA
V gene: TRBV6-6
clone size: once
J gene: TRBJ2-7
CDR3 protein: CASGFGSYEQYF
CDR3 DNA: TGTGCCAGCGGGTTTGGCTCCTACGAGCAGTACTTC